In its sample, the clone carrying this TCR beta chain was seen a few times. Repertoires were generated with immunoSEQ multiplex PCR, while TCRdb's copy carries only in-frame clones and drops some. Among over 15,000 clones, roughly two thirds were seen once, and the ten largest hold over 15%. The sample comes from a study of somatic mutations in cytotoxic T cells in rheumatoid arthritis. CDR3 size: 13 residues. Trimming took 0 bases from V and 4 from J, leaving 10 bases between them. Per the germline V gene, CDR1 is GTSNPN and CDR2 is SVGIG (reference sequence). The chain recombines TRBV30 with TRBJ2-7, with D unclear. Specimen: CD8+ T cells sorted from blood. This sequence was found in an adult with rheumatoid arthritis. CDR3 in amino acids: CAWSVGPPYEQYF. The CDR3 coding sequence is TGTGCCTGGAGTGTAGGGCCACCTTACGAGCAGTACTTC.